This TCR beta chain originates from a study of blood T cell repertoires in COVID-19. Study at large: The study drew acute and convalescent COVID-19 samples from the United States, Italy and Spain. T cells, B-cell-depleted T cells, or PBMCs provided the cDNA or gDNA that served as material.

Per the original data handling: Amplification of reference gene primers was used by the study to estimate nucleated cell counts. Here immunoSEQ multiplex PCR was the method, and the copy in TCRdb shows in-frame clones only, minus some. The DNA gave D and trimming, while V, J and clone size come from that table. The sample shows over 65,000 clones, roughly 90% of them seen only once. Trimming removed 3 bases from V and 0 bases from J, with 9 bases in between. This CDR3 is built from 14 residues. The germline V gene encodes CDR1 SQVTM and CDR2 ANQGSEA. This clone was seen only a few times. Within the sample, other DNA sequences also encode this same CDR3.

The sequence came from a man between 50 and 59 years old with active or convalescent COVID-19. The sequencing sample was made of peripheral blood. This chain uses TRBV29-1 with TRBJ2-1; no clear D gene. The CDR3 region is CSVDLPSSYNEQFF. CDR3 coding DNA: TGCAGCGTTGACCTACCGAGCTCCTACAATGAGCAGTTCTTC.